The 12 T cell receptor beta chains presented below share a single source sample, sequenced in a study of monozygotic twins with inflammatory bowel disease. From its re-call of the 5' RACE reads, TCRdb lists each CDR3 protein once, without DNA. The sample data list about 450,000 distinct CDR3 sequences. Sequenced: blood. Source of these receptors: a human donor with ulcerative colitis or Crohn's disease, or a healthy co-twin of an affected twin (not recorded which).

This chain joins TRBV7-6 and TRBJ2-5; TCRdb gives TRBD1 as the D gene, but with no DNA this cannot be confirmed. The CDR3 is 15 residues long. Germline V CDR1 and CDR2: SGHVS, FNYEAQ. The CDR3 loop is CASSLALVSGGTQYF.

The chain couples TRBV18 to TRBJ2-2; TCRdb names TRBD2, which stays unverified in the absence of DNA. This CDR3 has 16 residues. Germline V gene lookup returns CDR1 KGHSH and CDR2 LQKENI. The CDR3 here is CASSPTRGRNTGELFF. The full variable domain, with the rest looked up from reference TRBV18 and TRBJ2-2, is NAGVMQNPRHLVRRRGQEARLRCSPMKGHSHVYWYRQLPEEGLKFMVYLQKENIIDESGMPKERFSAEFPKEGPSILRIQQVVRGDSAAYFCASSPTRGRNTGELFFGEGSRLTVL.

The J gene is TRBJ2-5, the V gene TRBV5-1; TCRdb gives TRBD1 as the D gene, but with no DNA this cannot be confirmed. This CDR3 is built from 15 residues. Per the germline V gene, CDR1 is SGHRS and CDR2 is YFSETQ. Here the CDR3 reads CASAPRAGNQETQYF.

The chain employs TRBV3-1 and TRBJ1-2; the TCRdb D gene call, TRBD1, has no DNA to confirm it. The CDR3 is made up of 11 amino acids. Per germline, CDR1 LGHDT and CDR2 YNNKEL (reference sequence). The CDR3 sequence is CASSQDRDHTF. The full variable domain, its missing parts supplied by reference TRBV3-1 and TRBJ1-2, is DTAVSQTPKYLVTQMGNDKSIKCEQNLGHDTMYWYKQDSKKFLKIMFSYNNKELIINETVPNRFSPKSPDKAHLNLHINSLELGDSAVYFCASSQDRDHTFGSGTRLTVV.

The genes are TRBV6-1 and TRBJ2-7; TCRdb gives TRBD1 as the D gene, but with no DNA this cannot be confirmed. Germline CDR1 reads MNHNS; CDR2 reads SASEGT. The CDR3 spans 14 residues. CDR3 in amino acids: CATQLGAYSYEQYF.

The chain couples TRBV28 to TRBJ2-2. The V gene's germline CDR1 is MDHEN and CDR2 SYDVKM. The CDR3 loop spans 14 amino acids. CDR3 loop: CASRGYRDTGELFF. Based on the CDR3 plus reference TRBV28 and TRBJ2-2, the full variable domain is DVKVTQSSRYLVKRTGEKVFLECVQDMDHENMFWYRQDPGLGLRLIYFSYDVKMKEKGDIPEGYSVSREKKERFSLILESASTNQTSMYLCASRGYRDTGELFFGEGSRLTVL.

This chain connects TRBV19 to TRBJ2-7; checking the TCRdb D call of TRBD2 is not possible without DNA. Germline V gene sequence: CDR1 LNHDA, CDR2 SQIVND (reference sequence). The CDR3 runs 15 residues. CDR3 protein: CASSIGFLGSYEQYF.

This sequence joins TRBV7-2 and TRBJ1-1. The CDR3 has 17 residues. Germline CDR1 reads SGHTA; CDR2 reads FQGNSA. CDR3 residues: CASSLGVLADKNTEAFF.

The chain employs TRBV7-7 and TRBJ2-2; checking the TCRdb D call of TRBD1 is not possible without DNA. The CDR3 totals 16 residues. CDR1 and CDR2 from the germline V gene are SSHAT and FNYEAQ (reference sequence). The CDR3 region is CASSSTGTGVHRELFF.

The chain recombines TRBV11-2 with TRBJ2-7; TCRdb indicates TRBD1, and absent DNA this call remains unverified. Germline V gene lookup returns CDR1 SGHAT and CDR2 FQNNGV. The CDR3 is 13 residues long. CDR3 sequence reads: CASSPGWGNEQYF.

The chain recombines TRBV7-2 with TRBJ1-4; TCRdb outputs TRBD1, but without DNA this stays unchecked. This CDR3 is built from 15 residues. Germline V gene data show CDR1 as SGHTA and CDR2 as FQGNSA. CDR3 sequence: CASSLSGGTYEKLFF.

The V gene is TRBV30, the J gene TRBJ1-1. CDR3 length: 14 amino acids. Germline V gene sequence: CDR1 GTSNPN, CDR2 SVGIG (reference sequence). Here the CDR3 reads CAWSVQSRVTEAFF.